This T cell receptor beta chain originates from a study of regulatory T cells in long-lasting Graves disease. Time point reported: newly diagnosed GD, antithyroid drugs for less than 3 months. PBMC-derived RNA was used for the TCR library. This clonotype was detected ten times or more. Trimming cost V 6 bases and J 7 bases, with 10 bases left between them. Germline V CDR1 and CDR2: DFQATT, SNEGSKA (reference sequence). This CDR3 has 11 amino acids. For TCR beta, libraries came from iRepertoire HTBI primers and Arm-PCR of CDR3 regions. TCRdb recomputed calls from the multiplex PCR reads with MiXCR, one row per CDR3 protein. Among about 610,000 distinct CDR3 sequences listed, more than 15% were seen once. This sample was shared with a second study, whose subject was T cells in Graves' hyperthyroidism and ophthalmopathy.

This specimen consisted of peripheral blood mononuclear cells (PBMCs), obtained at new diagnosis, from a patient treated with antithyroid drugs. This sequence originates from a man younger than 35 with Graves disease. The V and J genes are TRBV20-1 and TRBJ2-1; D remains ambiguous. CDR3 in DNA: TGCAGTGCACCGGGTAGGAATGAGCAGTTCTTC. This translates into CSAPGRNEQFF.